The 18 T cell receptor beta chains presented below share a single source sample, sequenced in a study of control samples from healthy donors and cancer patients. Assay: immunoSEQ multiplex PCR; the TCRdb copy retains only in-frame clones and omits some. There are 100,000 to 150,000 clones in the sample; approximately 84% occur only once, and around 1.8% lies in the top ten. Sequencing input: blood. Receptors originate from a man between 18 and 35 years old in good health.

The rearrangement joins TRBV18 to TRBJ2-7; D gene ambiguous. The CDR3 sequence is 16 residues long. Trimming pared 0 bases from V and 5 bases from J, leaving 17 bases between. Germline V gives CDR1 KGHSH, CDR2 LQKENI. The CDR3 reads CASSPPIGRSPHEQYF. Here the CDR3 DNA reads TGTGCCAGCTCACCACCGATCGGCCGGTCCCCACACGAGCAGTACTTC. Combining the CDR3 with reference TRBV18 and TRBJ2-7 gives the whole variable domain NAGVMQNPRHLVRRRGQEARLRCSPMKGHSHVYWYRQLPEEGLKFMVYLQKENIIDESGMPKERFSAEFPKEGPSILRIQQVVRGDSAAYFCASSPPIGRSPHEQYFGPGTRLTVT.

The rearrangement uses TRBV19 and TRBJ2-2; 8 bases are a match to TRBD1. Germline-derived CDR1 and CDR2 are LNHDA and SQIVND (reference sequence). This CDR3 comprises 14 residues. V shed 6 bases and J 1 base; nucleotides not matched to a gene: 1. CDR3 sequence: CASRGTGNTGELFF. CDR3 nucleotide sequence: TGTGCCAGTAGAGGGACAGGGAACACCGGGGAGCTGTTTTTT.

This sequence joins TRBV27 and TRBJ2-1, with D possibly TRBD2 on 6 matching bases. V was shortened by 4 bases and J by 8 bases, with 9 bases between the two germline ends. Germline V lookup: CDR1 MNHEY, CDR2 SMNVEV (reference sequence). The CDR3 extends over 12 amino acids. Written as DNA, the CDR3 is TGTGCCAGCAGTTACGGGAGCCATGAGCAGTTCTTC. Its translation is CASSYGSHEQFF.

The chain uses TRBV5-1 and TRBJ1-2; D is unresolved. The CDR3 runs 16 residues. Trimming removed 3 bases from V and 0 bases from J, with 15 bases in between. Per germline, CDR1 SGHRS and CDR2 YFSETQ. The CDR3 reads CASSSREMGANYGYTF. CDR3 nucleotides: TGCGCCAGCAGCTCTCGTGAGATGGGAGCTAACTATGGCTACACCTTC.

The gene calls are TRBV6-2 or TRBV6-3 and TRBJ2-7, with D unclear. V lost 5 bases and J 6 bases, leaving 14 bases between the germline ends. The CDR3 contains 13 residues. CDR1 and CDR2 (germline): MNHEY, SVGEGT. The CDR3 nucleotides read TGTGCCAGCAGTGCATCATTACGTGGCGAGCAGTACTTC. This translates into CASSASLRGEQYF.

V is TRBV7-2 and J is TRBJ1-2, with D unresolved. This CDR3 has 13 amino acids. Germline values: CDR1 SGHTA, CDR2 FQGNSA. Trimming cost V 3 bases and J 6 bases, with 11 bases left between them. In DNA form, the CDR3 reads TGTGCCAGCAGCTTGGTAGTGGGCAATGGCTACACCTTC. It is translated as CASSLVVGNGYTF.

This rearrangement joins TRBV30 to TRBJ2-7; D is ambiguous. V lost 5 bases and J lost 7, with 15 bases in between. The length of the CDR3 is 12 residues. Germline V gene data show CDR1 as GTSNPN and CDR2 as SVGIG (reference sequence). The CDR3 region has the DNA TGTGCCTGGGACCTCGGTAAAAGGGAGCAGTACTTC. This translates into CAWDLGKREQYF.

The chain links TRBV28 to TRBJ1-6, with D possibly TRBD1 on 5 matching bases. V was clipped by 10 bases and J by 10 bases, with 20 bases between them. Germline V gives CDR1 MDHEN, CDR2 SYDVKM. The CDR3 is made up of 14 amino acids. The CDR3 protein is CATIGGGSQSPLHF. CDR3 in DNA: TGTGCCACCATCGGGGGGGGTAGCCAGTCACCCCTCCACTTT. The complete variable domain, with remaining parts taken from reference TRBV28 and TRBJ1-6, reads DVKVTQSSRYLVKRTGEKVFLECVQDMDHENMFWYRQDPGLGLRLIYFSYDVKMKEKGDIPEGYSVSREKKERFSLILESASTNQTSMYLCATIGGGSQSPLHFGNGTRLTVT.

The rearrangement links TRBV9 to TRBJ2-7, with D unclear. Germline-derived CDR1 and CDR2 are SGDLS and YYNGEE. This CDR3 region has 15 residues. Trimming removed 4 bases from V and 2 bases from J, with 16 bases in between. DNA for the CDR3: TGTGCCAGCAGCTCCCGGTTAGGTCTACCCTACGAGCAGTACTTC. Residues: CASSSRLGLPYEQYF.

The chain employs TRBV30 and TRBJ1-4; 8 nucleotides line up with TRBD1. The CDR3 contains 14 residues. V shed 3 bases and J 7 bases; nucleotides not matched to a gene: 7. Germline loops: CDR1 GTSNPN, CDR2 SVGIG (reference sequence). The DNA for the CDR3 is TGTGCCTGGAGCGCAGGACAGGGTCGTGAAAAACTGTTTTTT. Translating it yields CAWSAGQGREKLFF.

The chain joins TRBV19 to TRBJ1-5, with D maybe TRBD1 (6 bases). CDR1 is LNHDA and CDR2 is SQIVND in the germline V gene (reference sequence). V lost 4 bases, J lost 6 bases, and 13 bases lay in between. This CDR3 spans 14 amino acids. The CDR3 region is CASSKGGSGQPQHF. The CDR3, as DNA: TGTGCCAGTAGTAAAGGGGGTTCTGGTCAGCCCCAGCATTTT.

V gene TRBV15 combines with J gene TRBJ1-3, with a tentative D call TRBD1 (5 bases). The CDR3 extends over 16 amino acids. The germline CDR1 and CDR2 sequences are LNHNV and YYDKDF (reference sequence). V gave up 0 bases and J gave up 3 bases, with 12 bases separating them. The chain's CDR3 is CATSRDRGRSGNTIYF. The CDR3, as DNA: TGTGCCACCAGCAGAGATAGGGGCCGGAGTGGAAACACCATATATTTT.

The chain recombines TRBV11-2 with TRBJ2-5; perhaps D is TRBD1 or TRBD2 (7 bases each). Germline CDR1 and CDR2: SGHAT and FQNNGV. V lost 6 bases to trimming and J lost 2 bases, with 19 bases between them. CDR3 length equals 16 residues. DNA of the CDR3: TGTGCCAGCAGACGGCCCGGGGGGACAGATCAAGAGACCCAGTACTTC. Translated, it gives CASRRPGGTDQETQYF.

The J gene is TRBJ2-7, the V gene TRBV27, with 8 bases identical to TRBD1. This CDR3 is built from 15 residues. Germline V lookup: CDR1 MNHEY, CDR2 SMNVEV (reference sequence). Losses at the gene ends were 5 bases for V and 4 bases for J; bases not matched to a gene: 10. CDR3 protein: CASSPGWTGTYEQYF. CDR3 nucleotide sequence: TGTGCCAGCAGTCCGGGGTGGACAGGGACTTACGAGCAGTACTTC.

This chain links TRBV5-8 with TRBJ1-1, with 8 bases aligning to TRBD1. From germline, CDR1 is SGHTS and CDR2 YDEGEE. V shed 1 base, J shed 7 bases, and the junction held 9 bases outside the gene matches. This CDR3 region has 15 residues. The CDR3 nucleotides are TGTGCCAGCAGCTTGTTTGGTTCGGGACAGGTTGAAGCTTTCTTT. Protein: CASSLFGSGQVEAFF.

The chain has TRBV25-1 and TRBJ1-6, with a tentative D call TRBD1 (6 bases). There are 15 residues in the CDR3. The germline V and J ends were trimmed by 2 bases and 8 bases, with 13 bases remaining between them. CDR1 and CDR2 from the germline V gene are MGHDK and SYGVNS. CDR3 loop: CASSEGARGYSPLHF. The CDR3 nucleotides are TGTGCCAGCAGTGAAGGGGCCAGGGGTTATTCACCCCTCCACTTT.

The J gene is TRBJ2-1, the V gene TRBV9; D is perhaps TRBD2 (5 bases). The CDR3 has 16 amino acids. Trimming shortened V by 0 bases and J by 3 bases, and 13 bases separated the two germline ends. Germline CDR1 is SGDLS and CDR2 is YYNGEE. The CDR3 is CASSVEMLAYYNEQFF. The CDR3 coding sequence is TGTGCCAGCAGCGTAGAAATGCTAGCCTACTACAATGAGCAGTTCTTC.

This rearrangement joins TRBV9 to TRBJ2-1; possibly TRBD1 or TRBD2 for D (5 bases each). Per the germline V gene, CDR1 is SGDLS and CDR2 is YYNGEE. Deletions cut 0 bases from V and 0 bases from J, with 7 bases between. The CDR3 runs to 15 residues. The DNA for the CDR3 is TGTGCCAGCAGCGTAGGGGGGATCTCCTACAATGAGCAGTTCTTC. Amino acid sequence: CASSVGGISYNEQFF.